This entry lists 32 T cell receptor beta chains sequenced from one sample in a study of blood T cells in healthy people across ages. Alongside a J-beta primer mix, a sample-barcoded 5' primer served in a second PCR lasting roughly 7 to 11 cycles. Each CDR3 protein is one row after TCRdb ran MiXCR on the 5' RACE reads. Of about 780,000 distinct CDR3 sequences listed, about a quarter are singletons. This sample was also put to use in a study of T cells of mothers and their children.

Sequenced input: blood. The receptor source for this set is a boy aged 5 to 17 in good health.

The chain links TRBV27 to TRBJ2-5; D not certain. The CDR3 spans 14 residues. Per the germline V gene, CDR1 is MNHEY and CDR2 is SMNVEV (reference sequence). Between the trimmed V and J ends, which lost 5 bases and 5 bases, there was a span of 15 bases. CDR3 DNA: TGTGCCAGCAGTCCGTATATTGGCTTGGAGACCCAGTACTTC. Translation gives CASSPYIGLETQYF.

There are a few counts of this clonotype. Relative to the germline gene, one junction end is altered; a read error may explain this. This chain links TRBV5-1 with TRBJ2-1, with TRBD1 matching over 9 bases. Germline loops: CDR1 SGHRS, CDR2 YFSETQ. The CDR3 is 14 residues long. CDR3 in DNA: TGCGCCAGCTGCTTGGGACAGGGAAGCGATGAGCAGTTCTTC. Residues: CASCLGQGSDEQFF.

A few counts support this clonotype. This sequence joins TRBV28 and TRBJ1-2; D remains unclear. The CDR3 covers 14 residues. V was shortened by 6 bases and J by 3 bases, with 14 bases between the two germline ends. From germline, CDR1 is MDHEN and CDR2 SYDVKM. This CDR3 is CASSHSSADYGYTF. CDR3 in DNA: TGTGCCAGCAGCCATTCCAGTGCCGACTATGGCTACACCTTC.

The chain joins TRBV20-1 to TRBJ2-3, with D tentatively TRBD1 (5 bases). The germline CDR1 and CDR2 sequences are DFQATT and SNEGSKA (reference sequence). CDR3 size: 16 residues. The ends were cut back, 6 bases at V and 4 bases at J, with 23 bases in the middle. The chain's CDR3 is CSAKMGLGLIADTQYF. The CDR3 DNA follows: TGCAGTGCAAAGATGGGGCTAGGATTGATAGCAGATACGCAGTATTTT.

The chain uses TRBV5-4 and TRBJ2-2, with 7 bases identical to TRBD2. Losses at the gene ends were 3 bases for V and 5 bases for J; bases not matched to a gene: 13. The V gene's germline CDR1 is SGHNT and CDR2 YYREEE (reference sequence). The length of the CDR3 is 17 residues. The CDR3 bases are TGTGCCAGCAGCTCAGGCCAGCGGGGAACCCAAACCGGGGAGCTGTTTTTT. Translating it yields CASSSGQRGTQTGELFF. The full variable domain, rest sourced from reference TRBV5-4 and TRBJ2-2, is ETGVTQSPTHLIKTRGQQVTLRCSSQSGHNTVSWYQQALGQGPQFIFQYYREEENGRGNFPPRFSGLQFPNYSSELNVNALELDDSALYLCASSSGQRGTQTGELFFGEGSRLTVL.

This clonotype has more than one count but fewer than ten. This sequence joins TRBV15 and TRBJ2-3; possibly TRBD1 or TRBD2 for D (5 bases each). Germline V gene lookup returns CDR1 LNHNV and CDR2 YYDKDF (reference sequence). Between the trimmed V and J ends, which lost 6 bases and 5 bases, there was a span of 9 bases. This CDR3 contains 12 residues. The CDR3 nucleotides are TGTGCCACCAGTGGGGGTGGAGATACGCAGTATTTT. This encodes CATSGGGDTQYF.

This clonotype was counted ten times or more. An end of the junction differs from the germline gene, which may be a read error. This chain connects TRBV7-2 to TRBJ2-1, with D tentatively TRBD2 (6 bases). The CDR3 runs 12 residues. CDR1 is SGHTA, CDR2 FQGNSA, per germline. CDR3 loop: CASSLGGYEQFF. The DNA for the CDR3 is TGCGCCAGCAGCTTGGGGGGTTATGAGCAGTTCTTC.

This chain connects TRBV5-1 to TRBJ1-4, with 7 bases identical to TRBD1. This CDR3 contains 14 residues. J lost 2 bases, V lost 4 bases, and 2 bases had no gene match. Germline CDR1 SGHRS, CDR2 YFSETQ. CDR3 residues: CASSKGQTNEKLFF. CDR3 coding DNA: TGCGCCAGCAGCAAGGGACAGACTAATGAAAAACTGTTTTTT. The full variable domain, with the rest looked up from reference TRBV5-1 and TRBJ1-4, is KAGVTQTPRYLIKTRGQQVTLSCSPISGHRSVSWYQQTPGQGLQFLFEYFSETQRNKGNFPGRFSGRQFSNSRSEMNVSTLELGDSALYLCASSKGQTNEKLFFGSGTQLSVL.

In DNA, the CDR3 is TGTGCCAGCGGAGACAGGCTTAATCAGCCCCAGCATTTT. Protein product: CASGDRLNQPQHF. V and J are TRBV12-3 or TRBV12-4 and TRBJ1-5, with a tentative D call TRBD1 (6 bases). This CDR3 spans 13 amino acids. The V and J ends lost 8 bases and 4 bases respectively, with 12 bases between them.

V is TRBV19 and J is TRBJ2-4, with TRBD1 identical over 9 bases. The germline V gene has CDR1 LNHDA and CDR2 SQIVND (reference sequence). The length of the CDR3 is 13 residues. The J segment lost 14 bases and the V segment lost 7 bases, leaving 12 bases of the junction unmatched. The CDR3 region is CASNPRDRDKKYF. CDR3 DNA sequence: TGTGCCAGTAACCCCCGGGACAGGGATAAGAAGTACTTC.

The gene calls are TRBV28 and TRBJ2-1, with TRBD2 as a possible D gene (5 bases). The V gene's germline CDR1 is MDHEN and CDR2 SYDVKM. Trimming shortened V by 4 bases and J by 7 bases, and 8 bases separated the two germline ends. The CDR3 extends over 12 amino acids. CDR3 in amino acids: CASSSGRNEQFF. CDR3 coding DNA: TGTGCCAGCAGTTCGGGAAGGAATGAGCAGTTCTTC.

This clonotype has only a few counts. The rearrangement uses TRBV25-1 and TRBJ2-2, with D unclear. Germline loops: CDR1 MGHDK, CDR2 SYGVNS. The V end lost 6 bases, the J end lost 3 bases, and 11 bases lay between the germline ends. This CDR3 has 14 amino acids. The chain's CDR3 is CASRAIGYTGELFF. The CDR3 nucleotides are TGTGCCAGCAGGGCCATTGGGTACACCGGGGAGCTGTTTTTT.

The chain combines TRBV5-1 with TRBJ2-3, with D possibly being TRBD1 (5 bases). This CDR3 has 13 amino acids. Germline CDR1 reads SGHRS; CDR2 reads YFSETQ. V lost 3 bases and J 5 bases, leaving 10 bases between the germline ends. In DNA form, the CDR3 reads TGCGCCAGCAGCTCCCGACAGCAAGATACGCAGTATTTT. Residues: CASSSRQQDTQYF.

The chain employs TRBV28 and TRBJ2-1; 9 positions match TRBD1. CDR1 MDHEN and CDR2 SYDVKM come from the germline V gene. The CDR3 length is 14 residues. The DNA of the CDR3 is TGTGCTGCAGACAGGGGGAGAACTCACAATGAGCAGTTCTTC. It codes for CAADRGRTHNEQFF.

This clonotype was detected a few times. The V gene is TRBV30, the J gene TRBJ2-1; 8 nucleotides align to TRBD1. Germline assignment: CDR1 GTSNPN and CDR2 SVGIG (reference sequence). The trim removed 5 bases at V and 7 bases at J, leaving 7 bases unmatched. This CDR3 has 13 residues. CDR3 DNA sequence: TGTGCCTGGTCGAGAAACAGGGGGAATGAGCAGTTCTTC. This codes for CAWSRNRGNEQFF.

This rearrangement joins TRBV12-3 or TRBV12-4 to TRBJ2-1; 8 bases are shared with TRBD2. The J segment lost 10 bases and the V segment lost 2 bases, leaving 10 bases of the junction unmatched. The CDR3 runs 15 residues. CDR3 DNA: TGTGCCAGCAGTTTAACGGGCAGCGGGGGAGGAGAGCAGTTCTTC. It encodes CASSLTGSGGGEQFF.

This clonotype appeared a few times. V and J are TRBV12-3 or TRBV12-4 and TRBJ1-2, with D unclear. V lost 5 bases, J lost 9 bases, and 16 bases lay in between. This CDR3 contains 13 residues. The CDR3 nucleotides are TGTGCCAGCAGTCCAGCTGGTCTGGAGAGCTACACCTTC. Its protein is CASSPAGLESYTF.

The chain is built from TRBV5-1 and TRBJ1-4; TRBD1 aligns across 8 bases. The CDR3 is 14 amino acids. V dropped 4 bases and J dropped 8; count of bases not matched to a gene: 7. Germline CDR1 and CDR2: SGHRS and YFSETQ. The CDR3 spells CASSPTGVEEKLFF. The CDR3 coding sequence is TGCGCCAGCAGCCCGACAGGGGTTGAGGAAAAACTGTTTTTT. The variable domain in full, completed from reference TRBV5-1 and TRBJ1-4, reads KAGVTQTPRYLIKTRGQQVTLSCSPISGHRSVSWYQQTPGQGLQFLFEYFSETQRNKGNFPGRFSGRQFSNSRSEMNVSTLELGDSALYLCASSPTGVEEKLFFGSGTQLSVL.

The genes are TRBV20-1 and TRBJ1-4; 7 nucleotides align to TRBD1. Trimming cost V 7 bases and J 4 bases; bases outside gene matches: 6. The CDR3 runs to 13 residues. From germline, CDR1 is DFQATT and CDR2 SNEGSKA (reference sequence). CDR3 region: CSGLDRVNEKLFF. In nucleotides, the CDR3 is TGCAGTGGGTTAGACAGGGTTAATGAAAAACTGTTTTTT.

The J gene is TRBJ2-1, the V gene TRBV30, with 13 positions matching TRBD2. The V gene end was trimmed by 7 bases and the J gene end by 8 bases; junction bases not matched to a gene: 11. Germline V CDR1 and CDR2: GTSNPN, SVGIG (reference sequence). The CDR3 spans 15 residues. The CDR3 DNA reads TGTGCCTTATCTCGACTAGCGGGGGGAGGGTATGAGCAGTTCTTC. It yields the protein CALSRLAGGGYEQFF.

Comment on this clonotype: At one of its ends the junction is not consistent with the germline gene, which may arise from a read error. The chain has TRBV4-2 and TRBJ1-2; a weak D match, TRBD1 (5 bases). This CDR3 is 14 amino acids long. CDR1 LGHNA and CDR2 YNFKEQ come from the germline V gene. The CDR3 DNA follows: TGTGCTAGCAGCCAAGGGACCTTGGGGTATGGCTACACCTTC. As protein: CASSQGTLGYGYTF.

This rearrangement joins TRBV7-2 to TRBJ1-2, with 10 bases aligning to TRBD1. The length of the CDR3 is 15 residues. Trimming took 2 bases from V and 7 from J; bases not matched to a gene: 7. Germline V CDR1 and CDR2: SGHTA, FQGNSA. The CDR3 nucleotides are TGTGCCAGCAGCTTAACCGGGACAGGGGACTGTGGCTACACCTTC. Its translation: CASSLTGTGDCGYTF.

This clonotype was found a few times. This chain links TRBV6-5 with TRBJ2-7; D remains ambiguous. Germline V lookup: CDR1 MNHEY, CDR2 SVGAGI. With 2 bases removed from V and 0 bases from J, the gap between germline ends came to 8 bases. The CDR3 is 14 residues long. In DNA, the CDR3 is TGTGCCAGCAGTTACAGCTCCAGCTCCTACGAGCAGTACTTC. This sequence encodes CASSYSSSSYEQYF.

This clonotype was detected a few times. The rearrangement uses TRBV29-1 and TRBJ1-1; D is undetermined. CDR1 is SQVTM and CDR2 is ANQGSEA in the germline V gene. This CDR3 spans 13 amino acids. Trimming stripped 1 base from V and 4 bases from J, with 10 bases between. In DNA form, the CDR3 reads TGCAGCGTTGAAGTGGAAGCAGCCACTGAAGCTTTCTTT. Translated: CSVEVEAATEAFF.

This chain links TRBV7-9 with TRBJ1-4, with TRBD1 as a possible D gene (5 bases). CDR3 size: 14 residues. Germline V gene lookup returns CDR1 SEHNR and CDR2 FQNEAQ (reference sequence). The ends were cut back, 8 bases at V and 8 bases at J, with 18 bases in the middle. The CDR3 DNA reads TGTGCCAGCGCCCCCGGGACTGTAGACGAAAAACTGTTTTTT. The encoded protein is CASAPGTVDEKLFF.

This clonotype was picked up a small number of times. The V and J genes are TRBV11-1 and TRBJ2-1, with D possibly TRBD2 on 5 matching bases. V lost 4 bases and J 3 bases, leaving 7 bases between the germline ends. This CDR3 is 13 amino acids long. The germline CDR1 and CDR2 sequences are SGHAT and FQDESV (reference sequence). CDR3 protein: CASSSGIYNEQFF. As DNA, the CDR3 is TGTGCCAGCAGCTCGGGAATCTACAATGAGCAGTTCTTC. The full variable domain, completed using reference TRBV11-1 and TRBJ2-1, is EAEVAQSPRYKITEKSQAVAFWCDPISGHATLYWYRQILGQGPELLVQFQDESVVDDSQLPKDRFSAERLKGVDSTLKIQPAELGDSAMYLCASSSGIYNEQFFGPGTRLTVL.

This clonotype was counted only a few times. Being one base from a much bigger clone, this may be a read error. CDR3: CASSFGPPYEQYF. CDR3 nucleotide sequence: TGTGCCAGCAGTTTTGGACCGCCCTACGAGCAGTACTTC. V and J are TRBV27 and TRBJ2-5; no definite D call. The end of the DNA is better explained by TRBJ2-7, so the J call may be wrong. Germline-derived CDR1 and CDR2 are MNHEY and SMNVEV (reference sequence). CDR3 length: 13 residues.

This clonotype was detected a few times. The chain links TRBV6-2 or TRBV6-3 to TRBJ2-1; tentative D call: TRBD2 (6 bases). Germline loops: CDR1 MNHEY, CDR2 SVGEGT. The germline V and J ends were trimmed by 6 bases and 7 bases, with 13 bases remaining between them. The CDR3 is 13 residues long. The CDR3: CASRATSFNEQFF. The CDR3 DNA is TGTGCCAGCAGAGCAACTAGCTTTAATGAGCAGTTCTTC.

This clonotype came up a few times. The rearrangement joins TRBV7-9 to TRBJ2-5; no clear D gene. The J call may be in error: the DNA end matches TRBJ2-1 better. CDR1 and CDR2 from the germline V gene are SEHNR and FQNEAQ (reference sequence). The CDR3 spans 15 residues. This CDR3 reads CASSLVGDAYNEQFF. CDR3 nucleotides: TGTGCCAGCAGCTTGGTGGGTGACGCCTACAATGAGCAGTTCTTC.

The DNA for the CDR3 is TGTGCCAGCAGTCCTCGACCGATCTATGGCTACACCTTC. Amino acids: CASSPRPIYGYTF. The chain carries TRBV28 and TRBJ1-2, with D uncertain. The CDR3 sequence is 13 residues long. Trimming pared 5 bases from V and 4 bases from J, leaving 11 bases between. Germline V CDR1 and CDR2: MDHEN, SYDVKM.

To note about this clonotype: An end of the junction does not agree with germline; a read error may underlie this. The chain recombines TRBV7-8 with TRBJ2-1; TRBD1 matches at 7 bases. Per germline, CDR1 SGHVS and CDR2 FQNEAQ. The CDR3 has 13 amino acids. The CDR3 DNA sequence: TGTGCCAGCAGCCGGGACAGTTACAGCTCCCCGTACTTC. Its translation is CASSRDSYSSPYF.

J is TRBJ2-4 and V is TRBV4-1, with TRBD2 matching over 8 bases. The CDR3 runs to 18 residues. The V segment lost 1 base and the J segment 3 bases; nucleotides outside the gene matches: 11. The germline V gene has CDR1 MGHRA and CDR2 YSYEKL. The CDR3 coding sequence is TGCGCCAGCAGCCAAGTCTACGCGCTAGCGGGCCTCAAAAACATTCAGTACTTC. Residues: CASSQVYALAGLKNIQYF.